These 16 T cell receptor beta chains came from one sample sequenced in a study of monozygotic twins with inflammatory bowel disease. TCRdb re-called the 5' RACE reads and shows each CDR3 protein once, DNA omitted. This repertoire comprises around 450,000 distinct CDR3 sequences; its ten largest clones make up 2.4%. The sequenced sample consisted of blood. These receptors all stem from a human donor with ulcerative colitis or Crohn's disease, or a healthy co-twin of an affected twin (not recorded which).

V gene TRBV20-1 combines with J gene TRBJ2-4; TCRdb proposes TRBD1, but this gene call is untestable without DNA. The CDR3 runs 13 residues. CDR1 is DFQATT and CDR2 is SNEGSKA in the germline V gene (reference sequence). CDR3 protein: CSANRQGLNIQYF.

The chain couples TRBV7-2 to TRBJ2-1; the D call from TCRdb, TRBD1, cannot be confirmed without DNA. The CDR3 length is 15 residues. Germline V gene sequence: CDR1 SGHTA, CDR2 FQGNSA. This chain's CDR3 is CASSLGGARFDEQFF. The full variable domain, with the rest looked up from reference TRBV7-2 and TRBJ2-1, is GAGVSQSPSNKVTEKGKDVELRCDPISGHTALYWYRQSLGQGLEFLIYFQGNSAPDKSGLPSDRFSAERTGGSVSTLTIQRTQQEDSAVYLCASSLGGARFDEQFFGPGTRLTVL.

This chain connects TRBV7-8 to TRBJ2-1. The CDR3 totals 12 residues. Germline lookup yields CDR1 SGHVS and CDR2 FQNEAQ. CDR3: CASSLSNTEQFF. The whole variable domain, remainder taken from reference TRBV7-8 and TRBJ2-1, is GAGVSQSPRYKVAKRGQDVALRCDPISGHVSLFWYQQALGQGPEFLTYFQNEAQLDKSGLPSDRFFAERPEGSVSTLKIQRTQQEDSAVYLCASSLSNTEQFFGPGTRLTVL.

The chain is built from TRBV5-4 and TRBJ1-1; TCRdb lists TRBD1, though no DNA is available to test this call. The CDR3 length is 13 residues. Germline V gives CDR1 SGHNT, CDR2 YYREEE (reference sequence). CDR3: CASSNRGVAEAFF.

V gene TRBV5-1 combines with J gene TRBJ2-1; TCRdb picks TRBD1, but there is no DNA to check that call. This CDR3 comprises 15 residues. Per germline, CDR1 SGHRS and CDR2 YFSETQ. The CDR3 protein is CASRLRGGGTDEQFF.

The V and J genes are TRBV5-6 and TRBJ2-1; TCRdb gives TRBD2 as the D gene, but with no DNA this cannot be confirmed. Looked up from germline, CDR1 is SGHDT and CDR2 is YYEEEE. The length of the CDR3 is 15 residues. CDR3 sequence reads: CASSAGWRGYNEQFF.

The CDR3 loop is CASILGGTQYF. V is TRBV12-3 or TRBV12-4 and J is TRBJ2-5; TCRdb's D gene call, TRBD2, goes unchecked for lack of DNA. CDR3 size: 11 residues.

V and J are TRBV3-1 and TRBJ1-2; checking the TCRdb D call of TRBD1 is not possible without DNA. The CDR3 is made up of 14 amino acids. CDR1 is LGHDT, CDR2 YNNKEL, per germline (reference sequence). This chain's CDR3 is CASSQPPIQQGAYF.

V usage is TRBV10-3 and J usage is TRBJ2-1; TCRdb's D call of TRBD2 is untestable without DNA. This CDR3 spans 14 amino acids. Germline CDR1 reads ENHRY; CDR2 reads SYGVKD. The CDR3: CAIRLAGGYNEQFF.

This chain links TRBV6-1 with TRBJ1-1; TCRdb returns TRBD1, unconfirmable since there is no DNA. Germline loops: CDR1 MNHNS, CDR2 SASEGT. CDR3 length: 15 amino acids. CDR3 region: CASSPQKAGRAEAFF.

The chain employs TRBV7-3 and TRBJ2-1; without DNA, the TCRdb call of TRBD2 cannot be checked. This CDR3 is 17 amino acids long. Germline CDR1 reads SGHTA; CDR2 reads FQGTGA. The CDR3 here is CASSPSLRASGPNEQFF.

The genes are TRBV3-1 and TRBJ2-5; the TCRdb D gene call, TRBD2, has no DNA to confirm it. The CDR3 covers 16 residues. Germline CDR1 reads LGHDT; CDR2 reads YNNKEL (reference sequence). CDR3 sequence: CASSLRTGLAGETQYF.

The V call is TRBV12-3 or TRBV12-4, the J call TRBJ1-1; TCRdb designates TRBD1, a call that cannot be tested without DNA. CDR3 length: 13 residues. The CDR3 sequence: CASSFQGRTEAFF.

The chain joins TRBV7-2 to TRBJ1-1. The CDR3 loop spans 16 amino acids. Per germline, CDR1 SGHTA and CDR2 FQGNSA. CDR3 sequence reads: CASSLERSGTHTEAFF.

The V call is TRBV20-1, the J call TRBJ2-7. The CDR3 has 14 residues. The germline V gene encodes CDR1 DFQATT and CDR2 SNEGSKA (reference sequence). This chain's CDR3 is CSARDGRVSYEQYF.

The chain joins TRBV6-1 to TRBJ1-5; there is no DNA to check the TCRdb D call of TRBD1. Per the germline V gene, CDR1 is MNHNS and CDR2 is SASEGT. The CDR3 has 14 residues. The CDR3 sequence: CASSAQGGNQPQHF.